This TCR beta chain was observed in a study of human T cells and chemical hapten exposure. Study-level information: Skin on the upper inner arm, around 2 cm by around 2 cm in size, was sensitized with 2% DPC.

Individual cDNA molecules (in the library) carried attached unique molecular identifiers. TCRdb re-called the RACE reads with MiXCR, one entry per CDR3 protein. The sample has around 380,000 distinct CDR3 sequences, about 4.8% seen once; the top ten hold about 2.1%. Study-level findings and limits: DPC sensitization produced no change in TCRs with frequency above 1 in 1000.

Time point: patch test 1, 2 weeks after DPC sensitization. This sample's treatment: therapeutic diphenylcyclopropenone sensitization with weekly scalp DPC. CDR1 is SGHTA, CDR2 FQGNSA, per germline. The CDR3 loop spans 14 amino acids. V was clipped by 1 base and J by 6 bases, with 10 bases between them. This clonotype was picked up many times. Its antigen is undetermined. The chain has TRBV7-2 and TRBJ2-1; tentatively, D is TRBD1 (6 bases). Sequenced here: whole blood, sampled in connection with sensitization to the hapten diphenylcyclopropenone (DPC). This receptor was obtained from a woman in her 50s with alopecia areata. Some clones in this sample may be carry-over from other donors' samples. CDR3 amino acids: CASSLGGTINEQFF. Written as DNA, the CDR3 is TGTGCCAGCAGCTTAGGTGGGACAATCAATGAGCAGTTCTTC.